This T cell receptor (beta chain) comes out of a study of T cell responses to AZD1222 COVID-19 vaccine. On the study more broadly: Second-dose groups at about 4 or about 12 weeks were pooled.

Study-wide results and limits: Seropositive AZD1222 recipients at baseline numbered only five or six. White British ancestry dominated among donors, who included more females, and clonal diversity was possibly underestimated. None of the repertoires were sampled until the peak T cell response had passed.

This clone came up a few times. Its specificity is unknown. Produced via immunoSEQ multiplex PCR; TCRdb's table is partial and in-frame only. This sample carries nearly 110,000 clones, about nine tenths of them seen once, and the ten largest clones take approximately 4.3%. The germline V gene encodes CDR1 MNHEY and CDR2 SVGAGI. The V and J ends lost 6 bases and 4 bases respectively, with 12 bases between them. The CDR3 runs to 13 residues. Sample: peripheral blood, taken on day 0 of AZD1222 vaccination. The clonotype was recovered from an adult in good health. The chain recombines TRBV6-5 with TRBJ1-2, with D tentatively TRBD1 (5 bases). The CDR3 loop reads CASSPDGGYGYTF. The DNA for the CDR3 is TGTGCCAGCAGCCCGGACGGGGGCTATGGCTACACCTTC.